The 11 T cell receptor beta chains below come from one sample, sequenced in a study of blood T cells in healthy people across ages. The authors ran a second PCR of about 7 to 11 cycles using a sample-barcoded 5' primer and a J-beta primer mix. TCRdb fed the 5' RACE reads into MiXCR, producing one record per CDR3 protein. The repertoire holds approximately 1,700,000 distinct CDR3 sequences, with approximately 39% as singletons. The sequencing input was blood. The receptors originated from a human donor in good health.

This clonotype appeared a few times. The chain couples TRBV29-1 to TRBJ2-7; D ambiguous. The germline V gene encodes CDR1 SQVTM and CDR2 ANQGSEA. The CDR3 length is 13 residues. V lost 0 bases and J 1 base, leaving 7 bases between the germline ends. CDR3 protein: CSVEDGESYEQYF. The DNA of the CDR3 is TGCAGCGTTGAAGACGGTGAATCCTACGAGCAGTACTTC.

This clonotype was observed a handful of times. This chain connects TRBV4-3 to TRBJ2-1, with TRBD2 identical over 8 bases. The CDR3 totals 15 residues. With 4 bases clipped from V and 10 bases from J, the junction kept 12 bases outside the gene matches. The V gene's germline CDR1 is LGHNA and CDR2 YSLEER. The CDR3 loop reads CASSLGVAGPREQFF. CDR3 bases: TGCGCCAGCAGCCTCGGGGTAGCGGGGCCACGGGAGCAGTTCTTC.

Comment on this clonotype: An end of the junction differs from the germline gene, which may be a read error. The chain combines TRBV13 with TRBJ2-7; 13 bases agree with TRBD2. The assigned J gene may be wrong: the sequence end matches TRBJ2-5 better. The CDR3 runs to 22 residues. Germline CDR1 is PRHDT and CDR2 is FYEKMQ (reference sequence). This CDR3 reads CANSLAPYRTSGGYYHPKTQYF. CDR3 DNA sequence: TGTGCCAACAGCTTAGCCCCTTACCGGACTAGCGGGGGTTACTATCACCCGAAGACCCAGTACTTC.

The gene calls are TRBV29-1 and TRBJ1-1; D gene uncertain. Trimming shortened V by 6 bases and J by 4 bases, and 15 bases separated the two germline ends. Germline CDR1 and CDR2: SQVTM and ANQGSEA. This CDR3 is built from 13 residues. The CDR3 DNA is TGCAGCGTGGCCTGGCGGGGTGGCACTGAAGCTTTCTTT. Residues: CSVAWRGGTEAFF. The complete variable domain, with remaining parts taken from reference TRBV29-1 and TRBJ1-1, reads SAVISQKPSRDICQRGTSLTIQCQVDSQVTMMFWYRQQPGQSLTLIATANQGSEATYESGFVIDKFPISRPNLTFSTLTVSNMSPEDSSIYLCSVAWRGGTEAFFGQGTRLTVV.

This clonotype was seen a handful of times. V is TRBV7-9 and J is TRBJ2-7, with D possibly matching TRBD2 (6 bases). Trimming cost V 5 bases and J 4 bases, with 24 bases left between them. This CDR3 has 17 amino acids. The germline CDR1 and CDR2 sequences are SEHNR and FQNEAQ (reference sequence). The CDR3 sequence is CASSDWVNRDSFYEQYF. The CDR3 nucleotides are TGTGCCAGCAGCGATTGGGTCAACCGGGACTCCTTTTACGAGCAGTACTTC. The full variable domain, rest sourced from reference TRBV7-9 and TRBJ2-7, is DTGVSQNPRHKITKRGQNVTFRCDPISEHNRLYWYRQTLGQGPEFLTYFQNEAQLEKSRLLSDRFSAERPKGSFSTLEIQRTEQGDSAMYLCASSDWVNRDSFYEQYFGPGTRLTVT.

The gene calls are TRBV29-1 and TRBJ1-1, with 7 bases identical to TRBD1. Germline lookup yields CDR1 SQVTM and CDR2 ANQGSEA. Trimming cost V 1 base and J 7 bases; bases outside gene matches: 6. There are 13 residues in the CDR3. The CDR3 region has the DNA TGCAGCGTTGAAGGAGAGACAGGGATTGAAGCTTTCTTT. Translated: CSVEGETGIEAFF.

This chain connects TRBV4-3 to TRBJ1-2; tentatively, D is TRBD1 (5 bases). The V end lost 1 base, the J end lost 5 bases, and 14 bases lay between the germline ends. The CDR3 totals 15 residues. Germline V gene sequence: CDR1 LGHNA, CDR2 YSLEER. Written as DNA, the CDR3 is TGCGCCAGCAGCCAAGCATGGGGCCCTCCTTATGGCTACACCTTC. It specifies CASSQAWGPPYGYTF.

V is TRBV4-3 and J is TRBJ2-7; D is unresolved. Deletions cut 1 base from V and 4 bases from J, with 11 bases between. The CDR3 spans 14 residues. Looked up from germline, CDR1 is LGHNA and CDR2 is YSLEER. CDR3 nucleotide sequence: TGCGCCAGCAGCCAAGGGAAGGGTTGGTACGAGCAGTACTTC. Protein product: CASSQGKGWYEQYF.

Notes on this clonotype: One junction end disagrees with the germline gene, perhaps due to a read error. The gene calls are TRBV28 and TRBJ1-2; D uncertain. The CDR3 contains 15 residues. The germline gives CDR1 MDHEN, CDR2 SYDVKM. The CDR3 nucleotides are TGTGCCAGCAGTTTTTACGGCCCACCAAACTATGGCTGCACCTTC. This codes for CASSFYGPPNYGCTF.

This clonotype was found a few times. The chain combines TRBV7-2 with TRBJ2-5, with 9 nucleotides matching TRBD1. The J call may not be correct, given that the DNA end is closer to TRBJ2-7. The germline CDR1 and CDR2 sequences are SGHTA and FQGNSA. This CDR3 spans 16 amino acids. CDR3 residues: CASGSLGGTGIYEQYF. CDR3 DNA sequence: TGTGCCAGCGGCTCCCTTGGGGGGACAGGGATCTACGAGCAGTACTTC.

Concerning this clonotype: This could be a read error, since a much larger clone is one nucleotide away. The CDR3 sequence is CASSLSAVGTDAQYF. In DNA, the CDR3 is TGCGCCAGCAGCCTTTCAGCTGTCGGGACAGATGCGCAGTATTTT. This chain uses TRBV4-1 with TRBJ2-3, with 7 positions matching TRBD1. The CDR3 extends over 15 amino acids. Germline V CDR1 and CDR2: MGHRA, YSYEKL.